This entry lists 32 T cell receptor beta chains sequenced from one sample in a study of spatial heterogeneity in lung cancer. TCRdb reprocessed the 5' RACE reads via MiXCR and lists one record per CDR3 protein. The data show 10,000 or so distinct CDR3 sequences, 9.5% to 15% seen once. Study results and caveats: Higher tumor mutation counts went along with higher counts of expanded intratumoral alpha and beta TCRs.

No antigen has been identified for these receptors. The sample's time point: sample taken at primary tumor resection. The material sequenced was lung tumor tissue, taken at surgery. The receptors derive from a male donor with early-stage non-small cell lung cancer.

By proportion, this clonotype is medium-sized. This beta chain is an unintended read in a library built for alpha chains; its size means little. The chain links TRBV29-1 to TRBJ2-5; 8 positions agree with TRBD1. Germline V gene lookup returns CDR1 SQVTM and CDR2 ANQGSEA. CDR3 length equals 12 residues. The junction had 6 bases not matched to a gene; V was cut back by 7 bases and J by 5 bases. CDR3 in DNA: TGCAGCGCTGACAGGGGCGGGGAGACCCAGTACTTC. Protein: CSADRGGETQYF.

This clonotype was observed many times. Since it is a stray read in a library aimed at alpha chains, this beta chain has a size that is not meaningful. The chain carries TRBV7-8 and TRBJ2-7, with 7 positions matching TRBD2. Trimming at V came to 5 bases and at J to 5 bases, leaving 6 bases not matched to a gene. The CDR3 runs 13 residues. CDR1 and CDR2 (germline): SGHVS, FQNEAQ. The CDR3 DNA follows: TGTGCCAGCAGCGAGCGGGATCTCAACGAGCAGTACTTC. It is translated as CASSERDLNEQYF. Filled out from reference TRBV7-8 and TRBJ2-7, the complete variable domain reads GAGVSQSPRYKVAKRGQDVALRCDPISGHVSLFWYQQALGQGPEFLTYFQNEAQLDKSGLPSDRFFAERPEGSVSTLKIQRTQQEDSAVYLCASSERDLNEQYFGPGTRLTVT.

This clonotype is medium-sized. As an off-target read in a library built for alpha chains, this beta chain has a frequency of little significance. V is TRBV12-3 or TRBV12-4 and J is TRBJ1-6; D is uncertain. The V gene lost 1 base and the J gene lost 7 bases, with 8 bases spanning the gap. The CDR3 has 14 amino acids. The CDR3 sequence: CASSLGQANSPLHF. The CDR3 DNA reads as TGTGCCAGCAGTTTAGGGCAGGCCAATTCACCCCTCCACTTT.

In its sample, this clonotype is medium-sized (0.01 to 0.1%). Within a library made for alpha chains, this beta chain is off target, and its count is uninformative. The chain has TRBV3-1 and TRBJ2-4; 11 bases line up with TRBD2. Germline CDR1 reads LGHDT; CDR2 reads YNNKEL (reference sequence). With 0 bases clipped from V and 8 bases from J, the junction kept 6 bases outside the gene matches. The CDR3 extends over 16 amino acids. CDR3 coding DNA: TGTGCCAGCAGCCAAGATCCGGCTAGCGGGAGGCACATTCAGTACTTC. Translated: CASSQDPASGRHIQYF.

This clonotype occurred many times. This beta chain came through as a stray read in a library set up for alpha chains, and its size says little. The V gene is TRBV6-2 or TRBV6-3, the J gene TRBJ1-3; the D is unclear. CDR3 length: 15 amino acids. CDR1 is MNHEY, CDR2 SVGEGT, per germline. Trimming removed 0 bases from V and 1 base from J, with 7 bases in between. The CDR3 nucleotides read TGTGCCAGCAGTTACTCGACCGTATCTGGAAACACCATATATTTT. This encodes CASSYSTVSGNTIYF.

This clonotype is medium-sized. The library was built for alpha chains, so this beta chain is an off-target read and its size means little. The chain is built from TRBV20-1 and TRBJ2-7; unclear D gene. The CDR3 is made up of 11 amino acids. Germline CDR1 is DFQATT and CDR2 is SNEGSKA (reference sequence). The V gene lost 6 bases and the J gene lost 4 bases, with 10 bases spanning the gap. Here the CDR3 DNA reads TGCAGTGCCCATAAACTGTACGAGCAGTACTTC. Its translation: CSAHKLYEQYF.

This clonotype rates as medium-sized. The library was designed around alpha chains, so this beta chain is a stray read whose abundance carries little weight. This chain links TRBV19 with TRBJ2-1, with D possibly TRBD2 on 6 matching bases. This CDR3 is 12 amino acids long. Germline V CDR1 and CDR2: LNHDA, SQIVND (reference sequence). The germline V and J ends were trimmed by 8 bases and 6 bases, with 11 bases remaining between them. In DNA form, the CDR3 reads TGTGCCAGTGGGGGGTCCATCAATGAGCAGTTCTTC. This codes for CASGGSINEQFF. Full variable domain (missing parts from reference TRBV19 and TRBJ2-1): DGGITQSPKYLFRKEGQNVTLSCEQNLNHDAMYWYRQDPGQGLRLIYYSQIVNDFQKGDIAEGYSVSREKKESFPLTVTSAQKNPTAFYLCASGGSINEQFFGPGTRLTVL.

This clonotype showed up many times. The library was built for alpha chains, so this beta chain is an off-target read and its size means little. The J gene is TRBJ1-2, the V gene TRBV29-1, with D tentatively TRBD1 (5 bases). The V gene lost 7 bases and the J gene lost 9 bases, with 15 bases spanning the gap. The CDR3 has 11 amino acids. Per germline, CDR1 SQVTM and CDR2 ANQGSEA. Written as DNA, the CDR3 is TGCAGCGGAACACAGGACCTGAGCTACACCTTC. This translates into CSGTQDLSYTF.

This clonotype appeared a single time. A library made for alpha chains picked up this beta chain off target, so its size means little. This chain connects TRBV27 to TRBJ2-1, with TRBD2 matching over 7 bases. There are 16 residues in the CDR3. Germline V gene lookup returns CDR1 MNHEY and CDR2 SMNVEV (reference sequence). After removal of 0 bases from V and 3 bases from J, the junction contained 5 bases not matched to a gene. The CDR3 spells CASSLSYGGFYNEQFF. The CDR3 DNA is TGTGCCAGCAGTTTATCATACGGGGGGTTCTACAATGAGCAGTTCTTC.

In regard to this clonotype: The library was built for alpha chains, so this beta chain is an off-target read and its size means little. This chain uses TRBV4-1 with TRBJ1-1; 9 bases are a match to TRBD1. Trimming removed 0 bases from V and 11 bases from J; junction bases left unmatched: 10. Germline assignment: CDR1 MGHRA and CDR2 YSYEKL. The CDR3 length is 15 residues. The CDR3 region has the DNA TGCGCCAGCAGCCAAGAACATACAGGGGGCAGGCAGGCTTTCTTT. Translation: CASSQEHTGGRQAFF.

This clonotype was observed at least ten times. The library was prepared for alpha chains; this beta chain is a stray read, so its frequency means little. The chain recombines TRBV7-2 with TRBJ2-3, with 10 bases fitting TRBD2. Per the germline V gene, CDR1 is SGHTA and CDR2 is FQGNSA. This CDR3 contains 18 residues. The V and J ends lost 2 bases and 1 base, in that order; junction bases with no gene match: 9. CDR3 in DNA: TGTGCCAGCAGCTTATTGGCTAGCGGGAGAGGGGGCACAGATACGCAGTATTTT. Its protein is CASSLLASGRGGTDTQYF.

In its sample, this clonotype ranks as medium-sized. This beta chain is a stray read from a library made for alpha chains; its abundance is not meaningful. The J gene is TRBJ2-4, the V gene TRBV10-3; 10 bases align to TRBD2. CDR3 length equals 17 residues. CDR1 is ENHRY and CDR2 is SYGVKD in the germline V gene. The trim removed 3 bases at V and 3 bases at J, leaving 8 bases unmatched. As DNA, the CDR3 is TGTGCCATCAGTGACCCCAGCGGGAGGGGGGACAAAAACATTCAGTACTTC. It yields the protein CAISDPSGRGDKNIQYF.

Of note for this clonotype: With the library built for alpha chains, this beta chain is off target and its frequency is not meaningful. This chain uses TRBV20-1 with TRBJ1-5, with D possibly matching TRBD1 (5 bases). The CDR3 covers 16 residues. Trimming took off 0 bases at V and 2 bases at J, with 14 bases between the two ends. Germline CDR1 DFQATT, CDR2 SNEGSKA (reference sequence). The DNA for the CDR3 is TGCAGTGCTAGAGATCCCGGGCAGGGAGGCAATCAGCCCCAGCATTTT. Amino acids: CSARDPGQGGNQPQHF.

This clonotype is medium-sized within its sample. This beta chain is a stray read from a library made for alpha chains; its abundance is not meaningful. The rearrangement links TRBV29-1 to TRBJ2-7; TRBD1 agrees at 8 bases. The length of the CDR3 is 14 residues. V lost 7 bases, J lost 2 bases, and 10 bases stayed unmatched. Germline CDR1 and CDR2: SQVTM and ANQGSEA. In DNA, the CDR3 is TGCAGCGCCAAAGGGACAGGAGGTACCTACGAGCAGTACTTC. Its translation is CSAKGTGGTYEQYF.

Details on this clonotype: Being off target in a library aimed at alpha chains, this beta chain has a size of little meaning. The chain recombines TRBV10-3 with TRBJ2-7; tentative D call: TRBD1 (6 bases). Germline V CDR1 and CDR2: ENHRY, SYGVKD. This CDR3 region has 15 residues. V lost 5 bases to trimming and J lost 0 bases, with 14 bases between them. The CDR3 DNA reads as TGTGCCATCAGTAATACAGGGCACAGCTCCTACGAGCAGTACGTC. Residues: CAISNTGHSSYEQYV.

By frequency in the sample, this clonotype is medium-sized (0.01 to 0.1%). Because this beta chain is a stray read in a library intended to capture alpha chains, its abundance should not be given much weight. This chain connects TRBV11-3 to TRBJ2-1, with D uncertain. Germline V CDR1 and CDR2: SGHNT, YENEEA. Between the trimmed V and J ends, which lost 0 bases and 9 bases, there was a span of 9 bases. The CDR3 extends over 13 amino acids. The CDR3 reads CASSLDWAGEQFF. For the CDR3, the DNA is TGTGCCAGCAGCTTAGATTGGGCCGGTGAGCAGTTCTTC.

This clonotype was observed many times. This beta chain is a stray read from a library made for alpha chains; its abundance is not meaningful. The chain couples TRBV20-1 to TRBJ2-3; 8 bases are a match to TRBD2. The CDR3 is 15 residues long. The V segment lost 3 bases and the J segment 5 bases; nucleotides outside the gene matches: 10. From germline, CDR1 is DFQATT and CDR2 SNEGSKA (reference sequence). CDR3: CSASWVAGRIDTQYF. CDR3 DNA sequence: TGCAGTGCTAGTTGGGTAGCGGGACGAATAGATACGCAGTATTTT.

Regarding this clonotype: Being off target in a library aimed at alpha chains, this beta chain has a size of little meaning. CDR3 sequence: CSVGGLPGLFTDTQYF. CDR3 in DNA: TGCAGCGTTGGGGGACTGCCGGGACTCTTCACAGATACGCAGTATTTT. The V and J genes are TRBV29-1 and TRBJ2-3; TRBD2 is a possible D gene (6 bases). Germline V gene data show CDR1 as SQVTM and CDR2 as ANQGSEA. The V and J ends lost 4 bases and 2 bases respectively, with 19 bases between them. The CDR3 covers 16 residues.

This clonotype was seen repeatedly, ten times or more. This beta chain is an unintended read in a library built for alpha chains; its size means little. The V and J genes are TRBV3-1 and TRBJ1-2; 8 bases are shared with TRBD1. J gave up 7 bases and V 4 bases, and 17 bases lay outside the gene matches. This CDR3 has 17 amino acids. CDR1 is LGHDT, CDR2 YNNKEL, per germline (reference sequence). DNA of the CDR3: TGTGCCAGCAGCCCGAGTCCCGGGACAGGCTTGGGATCTGGCTACACCTTC. It codes for CASSPSPGTGLGSGYTF.

This clonotype occurred many times. Because this beta chain is a stray read in a library intended to capture alpha chains, its abundance should not be given much weight. The V call is TRBV7-3, the J call TRBJ2-6; 9 nucleotides match TRBD2. The CDR3 runs to 16 residues. The ends lost 8 bases at V and 0 bases at J; junction bases unmatched: 5. Germline values: CDR1 SGHTA, CDR2 FQGTGA. The CDR3 is CASQLAGDSGANVLTF. The CDR3 DNA reads as TGTGCCAGCCAACTAGCGGGTGACTCTGGGGCCAACGTCCTGACTTTC.

This clonotype was counted ten times or more. Within a library made for alpha chains, this beta chain is off target, and its count is uninformative. The chain joins TRBV28 to TRBJ2-7, with TRBD1 as a possible D gene (5 bases). Deletions cut 4 bases from V and 0 bases from J, with 13 bases between. The germline gives CDR1 MDHEN, CDR2 SYDVKM. The CDR3 totals 15 residues. The CDR3 nucleotides are TGTGCCAGCAGTTCCGCCACAGGATTCTCCTACGAGCAGTACTTC. Its translation: CASSSATGFSYEQYF.

This clonotype has a count of ten or more. Because this beta chain is a stray read in a library intended to capture alpha chains, its abundance should not be given much weight. The chain carries TRBV29-1 and TRBJ1-1; no clear D. V shed 4 bases and J shed 5 bases, with 5 bases lying between them. Germline CDR1 SQVTM, CDR2 ANQGSEA. This CDR3 contains 10 residues. The CDR3 DNA follows: TGCAGCGTTGGCGGGACTGAAGCTTTCTTT. Protein sequence: CSVGGTEAFF.

Remarks on this clonotype: For a library built for alpha chains, this beta chain is a stray read; little rests on its size. The V call is TRBV7-2, the J call TRBJ2-3; no definite D call. V lost 1 base and J lost 1, with 12 bases in between. Germline V CDR1 and CDR2: SGHTA, FQGNSA. The CDR3 length is 16 residues. The CDR3 here is CASSLGSASGTDTQYF. The CDR3 DNA reads TGTGCCAGCAGCTTAGGTTCCGCGTCGGGCACAGATACGCAGTATTTT.

As for this clonotype: With the library built for alpha chains, this beta chain is off target and its frequency is not meaningful. This chain uses TRBV27 with TRBJ2-3; D gene ambiguous. Germline lookup yields CDR1 MNHEY and CDR2 SMNVEV (reference sequence). The CDR3 consists of 14 residues. V shed 4 bases and J shed 0 bases, with 8 bases lying between them. CDR3 residues: CASSWQKSTDTQYF. Written as DNA, the CDR3 is TGTGCCAGCAGTTGGCAGAAGAGCACAGATACGCAGTATTTT.

This clonotype was picked up many times. This beta chain turned up in a library designed for alpha chains; as an off-target read, its abundance says little. The rearrangement uses TRBV15 and TRBJ1-6; tentatively, D is TRBD1 (6 bases). CDR3 size: 17 residues. Trimming removed 0 bases at V and 7 bases at J, with 16 bases between. Germline CDR1 and CDR2: LNHNV and YYDKDF (reference sequence). The CDR3 sequence: CATSRDQTGLRNSPLHF. The CDR3 DNA follows: TGTGCCACCAGCAGAGATCAAACAGGGCTACGGAATTCACCCCTCCACTTT. The whole variable domain, remainder taken from reference TRBV15 and TRBJ1-6, is DAMVIQNPRYQVTQFGKPVTLSCSQTLNHNVMYWYQQKSSQAPKLLFHYYDKDFNNEADTPDNFQSRRPNTSFCFLDIRSPGLGDTAMYLCATSRDQTGLRNSPLHFGNGTRLTVT.

This clonotype occurred many times. As an off-target read in a library built for alpha chains, this beta chain has a frequency of little significance. V and J are TRBV12-3 or TRBV12-4 and TRBJ1-5, with D hard to call. CDR3 length: 13 residues. Trimming removed 2 bases at V and 6 bases at J, with 8 bases between. The CDR3 DNA follows: TGTGCCAGCAGTTTAAGGGTGTCTCAGCCCCAGCATTTT. As protein: CASSLRVSQPQHF.

This clonotype was counted ten times or more. Found in a library prepared for alpha chains, this beta chain is an off-target read, and its abundance has little meaning. J is TRBJ2-3 and V is TRBV3-1; no clear D. CDR1 is LGHDT, CDR2 YNNKEL, per germline (reference sequence). There are 17 residues in the CDR3. Trimming took off 3 bases at V and 5 bases at J, with 21 bases between the two ends. The CDR3 DNA reads TGTGCCAGCAGCCAGGCTGGGGTAGCCTACCTGGGAGATACGCAGTATTTT. Amino acids: CASSQAGVAYLGDTQYF.

Many counts were recorded for this clonotype. This beta chain slipped into a library made for alpha chains as a stray read, so its size is not meaningful. The chain recombines TRBV20-1 with TRBJ2-3; perhaps TRBD2 as D (6 bases). CDR3 length: 13 amino acids. V was shortened by 1 base and J by 6 bases, with 11 bases between the two germline ends. Germline-derived CDR1 and CDR2 are DFQATT and SNEGSKA (reference sequence). CDR3 in DNA: TGCAGTGCTAGAGTTGGGGGGAGGGATACGCAGTATTTT. It encodes CSARVGGRDTQYF.

Note on this clonotype: Compared with germline, one end of the junction differs, possibly owing to a read error. This beta chain appears as a stray read in a library generated for alpha chains; its size is not informative. The chain employs TRBV7-2 and TRBJ2-1, with D possibly TRBD1 on 6 matching bases. Germline-derived CDR1 and CDR2 are SGHTA and FQGNSA. The CDR3 runs to 15 residues. The CDR3 sequence is CASTLKTGGGNEQFF. CDR3 sequence (DNA): TGTGCCAGCACCTTAAAGACAGGTGGTGGGAATGAGCAGTTCTTC.

This clonotype is deemed medium-sized. Since it is a stray read in a library aimed at alpha chains, this beta chain has a size that is not meaningful. The rearrangement links TRBV20-1 to TRBJ1-1; D might be TRBD1 (6 bases). CDR3 length equals 14 residues. Germline-derived CDR1 and CDR2 are DFQATT and SNEGSKA (reference sequence). V was shortened by 0 bases and J by 4 bases, with 12 bases between the two germline ends. CDR3 protein: CSARDPQGTTEAFF. CDR3 nucleotides: TGCAGTGCTAGAGACCCCCAGGGGACCACTGAAGCTTTCTTT.

This clonotype is categorized as medium-sized. For a library built for alpha chains, this beta chain is a stray read; little rests on its size. The chain couples TRBV12-3 or TRBV12-4 to TRBJ2-7; D is possibly TRBD1 (6 bases). The CDR3 sequence is 14 residues long. V lost 5 bases, J lost 3 bases, and 14 bases lay in between. The CDR3 nucleotides are TGTGCCAGCAGTACGGGGACACGTCACTACGAGCAGTACTTC. The encoded protein is CASSTGTRHYEQYF.

Ten or more counts support this clonotype. With the library built for alpha chains, this beta chain is off target and its frequency is not meaningful. V gene TRBV6-1 combines with J gene TRBJ2-5; D perhaps matches TRBD1 (6 bases). The V and J ends lost 6 bases and 2 bases respectively, with 10 bases between them. CDR3 length: 13 amino acids. Germline-derived CDR1 and CDR2 are MNHNS and SASEGT. CDR3: CASRGHLQETQYF. The DNA for the CDR3 is TGTGCCAGCAGGGGACACTTGCAAGAGACCCAGTACTTC.